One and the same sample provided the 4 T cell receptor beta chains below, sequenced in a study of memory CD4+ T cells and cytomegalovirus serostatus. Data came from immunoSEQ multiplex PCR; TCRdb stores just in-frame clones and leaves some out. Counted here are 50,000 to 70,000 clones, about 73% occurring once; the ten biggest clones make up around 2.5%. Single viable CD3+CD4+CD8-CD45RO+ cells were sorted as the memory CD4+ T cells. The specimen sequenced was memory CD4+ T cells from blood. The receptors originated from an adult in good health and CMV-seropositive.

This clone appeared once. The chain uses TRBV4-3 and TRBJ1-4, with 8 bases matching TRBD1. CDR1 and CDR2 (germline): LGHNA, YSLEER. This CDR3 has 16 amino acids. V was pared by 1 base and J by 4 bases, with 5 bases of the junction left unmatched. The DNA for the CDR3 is TGCGCCAGCAGCCAAGGGACAGGGCGTGGTAATGAAAAACTGTTTTTT. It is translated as CASSQGTGRGNEKLFF.

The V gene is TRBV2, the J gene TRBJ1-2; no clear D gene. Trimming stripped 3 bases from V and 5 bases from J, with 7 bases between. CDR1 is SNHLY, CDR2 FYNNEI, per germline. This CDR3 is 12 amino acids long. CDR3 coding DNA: TGTGCCAGCAGTGATCGCAGTTATGGCTACACCTTC. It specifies CASSDRSYGYTF.

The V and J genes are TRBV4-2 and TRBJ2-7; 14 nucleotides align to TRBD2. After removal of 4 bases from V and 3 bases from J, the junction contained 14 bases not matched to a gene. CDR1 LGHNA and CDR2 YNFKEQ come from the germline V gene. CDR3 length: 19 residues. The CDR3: CASSREPKGTSGSYYEQYF. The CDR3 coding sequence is TGTGCCAGCAGCCGAGAGCCAAAAGGGACTAGCGGGAGCTACTACGAGCAGTACTTC.

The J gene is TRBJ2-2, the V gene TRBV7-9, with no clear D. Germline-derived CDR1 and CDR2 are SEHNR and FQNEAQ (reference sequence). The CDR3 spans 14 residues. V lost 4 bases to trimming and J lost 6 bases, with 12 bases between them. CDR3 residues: CASSSLSIPGELFF. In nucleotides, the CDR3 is TGTGCCAGCAGCTCCCTTAGCATACCCGGGGAGCTGTTTTTT.